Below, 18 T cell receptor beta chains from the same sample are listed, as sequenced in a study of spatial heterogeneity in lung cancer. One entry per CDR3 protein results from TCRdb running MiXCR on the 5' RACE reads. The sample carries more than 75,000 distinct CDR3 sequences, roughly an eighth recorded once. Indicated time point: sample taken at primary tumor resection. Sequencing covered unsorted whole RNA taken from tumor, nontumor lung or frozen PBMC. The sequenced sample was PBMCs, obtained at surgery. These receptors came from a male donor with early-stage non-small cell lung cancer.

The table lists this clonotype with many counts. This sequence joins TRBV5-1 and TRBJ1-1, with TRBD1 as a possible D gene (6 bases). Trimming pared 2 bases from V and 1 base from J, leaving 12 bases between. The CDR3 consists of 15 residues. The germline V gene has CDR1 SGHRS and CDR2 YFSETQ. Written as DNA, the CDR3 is TGCGCCAGCAGCTTTGCCGGGACATCGAACACTGAAGCTTTCTTT. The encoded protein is CASSFAGTSNTEAFF. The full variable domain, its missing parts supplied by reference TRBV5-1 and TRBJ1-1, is KAGVTQTPRYLIKTRGQQVTLSCSPISGHRSVSWYQQTPGQGLQFLFEYFSETQRNKGNFPGRFSGRQFSNSRSEMNVSTLELGDSALYLCASSFAGTSNTEAFFGQGTRLTVV.

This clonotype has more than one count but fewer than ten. The DNA of the CDR3 is TGTGCCTGGAGTGCCCCTGGGGAGCTGTTTTTT. Its translation is CAWSAPGELFF. The chain is built from TRBV30 and TRBJ2-2; D is uncertain. The CDR3 is 11 amino acids. In germline, CDR1 is GTSNPN, CDR2 SVGIG (reference sequence). V lost 1 base, J lost 8 bases, and 5 bases lay in between.

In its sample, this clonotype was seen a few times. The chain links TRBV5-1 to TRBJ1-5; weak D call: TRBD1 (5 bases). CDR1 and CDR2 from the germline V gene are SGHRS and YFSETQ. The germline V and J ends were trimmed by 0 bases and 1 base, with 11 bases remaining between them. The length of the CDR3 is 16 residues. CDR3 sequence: CASSLGGARSNQPQHF. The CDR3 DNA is TGCGCCAGCAGCTTGGGTGGGGCGCGAAGCAATCAGCCCCAGCATTTT.

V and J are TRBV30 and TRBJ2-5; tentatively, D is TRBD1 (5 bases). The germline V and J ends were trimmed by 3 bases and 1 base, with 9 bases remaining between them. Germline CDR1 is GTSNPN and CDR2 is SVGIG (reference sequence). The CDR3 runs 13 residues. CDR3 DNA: TGTGCCTGGAGATTGGACACCCAAGAGACCCAGTACTTC. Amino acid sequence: CAWRLDTQETQYF.

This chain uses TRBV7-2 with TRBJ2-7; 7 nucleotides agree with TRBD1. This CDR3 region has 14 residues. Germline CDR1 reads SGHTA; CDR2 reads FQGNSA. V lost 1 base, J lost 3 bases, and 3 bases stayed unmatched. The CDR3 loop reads CASSLEGTVYEQYF. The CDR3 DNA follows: TGTGCCAGCAGCTTAGAAGGGACAGTCTACGAGCAGTACTTC.

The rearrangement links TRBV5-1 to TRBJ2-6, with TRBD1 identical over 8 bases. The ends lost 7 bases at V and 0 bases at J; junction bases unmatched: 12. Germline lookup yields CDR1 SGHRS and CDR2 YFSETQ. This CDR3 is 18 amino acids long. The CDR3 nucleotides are TGCGCCAGCCGGGATTTGGGACAGGCCATCTCTGGGGCCAACGTCCTGACTTTC. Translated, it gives CASRDLGQAISGANVLTF.

This CDR3 is CSVGTGRTGGQETQYF. DNA for the CDR3: TGCAGCGTTGGGACAGGCCGAACCGGAGGGCAAGAGACCCAGTACTTC. This sequence joins TRBV29-1 and TRBJ2-5; TRBD1 is a possible D gene (7 bases). The CDR3 loop spans 16 amino acids. Looked up from germline, CDR1 is SQVTM and CDR2 is ANQGSEA. V lost 4 bases, J lost 2 bases, and 20 bases lay in between.

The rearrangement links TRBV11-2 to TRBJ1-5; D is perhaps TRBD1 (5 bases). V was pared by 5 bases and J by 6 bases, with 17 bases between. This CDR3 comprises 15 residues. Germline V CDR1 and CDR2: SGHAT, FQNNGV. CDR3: CASSHNQGGGQPQHF. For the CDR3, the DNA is TGTGCCAGCAGCCACAATCAGGGCGGGGGTCAGCCCCAGCATTTT.

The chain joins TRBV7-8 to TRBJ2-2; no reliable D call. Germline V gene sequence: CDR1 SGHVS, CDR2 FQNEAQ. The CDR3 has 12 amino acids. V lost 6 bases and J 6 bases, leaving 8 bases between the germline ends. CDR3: CASSLGSGELFF. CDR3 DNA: TGTGCCAGCAGTCTTGGGTCCGGGGAGCTGTTTTTT.

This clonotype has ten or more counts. CDR3 DNA sequence: TGTGCCAGCAGCTACCGGGACACAACCTACGAGCAGTACTTC. Residues: CASSYRDTTYEQYF. V usage is TRBV9 and J usage is TRBJ2-7, with a tentative D call TRBD1 (6 bases). The CDR3 has 14 amino acids. Germline assignment: CDR1 SGDLS and CDR2 YYNGEE. V gave up 4 bases and J gave up 2 bases, with 13 bases separating them.

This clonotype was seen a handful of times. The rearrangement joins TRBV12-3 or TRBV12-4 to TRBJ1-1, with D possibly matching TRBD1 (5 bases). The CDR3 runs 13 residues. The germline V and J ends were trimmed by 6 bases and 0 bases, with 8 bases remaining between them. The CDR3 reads CASRRTMNTEAFF. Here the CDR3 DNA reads TGTGCCAGCAGACGGACAATGAACACTGAAGCTTTCTTT.

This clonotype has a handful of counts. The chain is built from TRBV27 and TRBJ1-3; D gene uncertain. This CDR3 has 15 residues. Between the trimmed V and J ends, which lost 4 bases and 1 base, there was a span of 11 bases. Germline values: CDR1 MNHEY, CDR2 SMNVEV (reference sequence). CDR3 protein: CASSYRGSSGNTIYF. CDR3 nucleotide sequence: TGTGCCAGCAGTTATCGGGGTTCTTCTGGAAACACCATATATTTT.

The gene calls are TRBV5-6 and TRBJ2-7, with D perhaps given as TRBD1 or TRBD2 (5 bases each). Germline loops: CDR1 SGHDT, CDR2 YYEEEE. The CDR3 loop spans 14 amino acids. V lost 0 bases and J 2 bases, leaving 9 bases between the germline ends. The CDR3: CASSLARETYEQYF. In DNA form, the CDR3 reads TGTGCCAGCAGCTTGGCCAGGGAGACCTACGAGCAGTACTTC.

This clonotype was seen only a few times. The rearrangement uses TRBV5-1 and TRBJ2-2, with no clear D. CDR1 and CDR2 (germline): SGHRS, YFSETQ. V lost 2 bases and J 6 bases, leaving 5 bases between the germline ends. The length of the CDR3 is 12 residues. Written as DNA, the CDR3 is TGCGCCAGCAGCTTCATGTCCGGGGAGCTGTTTTTT. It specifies CASSFMSGELFF.

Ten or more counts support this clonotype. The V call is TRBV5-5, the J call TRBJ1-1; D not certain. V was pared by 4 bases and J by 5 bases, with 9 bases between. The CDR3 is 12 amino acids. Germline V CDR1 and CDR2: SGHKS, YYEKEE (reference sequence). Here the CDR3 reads CASSPEGTEAFF. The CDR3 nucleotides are TGTGCCAGCAGCCCAGAGGGAACTGAAGCTTTCTTT.

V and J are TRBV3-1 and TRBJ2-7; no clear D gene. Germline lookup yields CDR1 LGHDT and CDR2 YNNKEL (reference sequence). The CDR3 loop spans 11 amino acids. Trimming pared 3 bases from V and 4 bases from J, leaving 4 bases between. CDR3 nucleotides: TGTGCCAGCAGCCAGGGTTACGAGCAGTACTTC. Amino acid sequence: CASSQGYEQYF.

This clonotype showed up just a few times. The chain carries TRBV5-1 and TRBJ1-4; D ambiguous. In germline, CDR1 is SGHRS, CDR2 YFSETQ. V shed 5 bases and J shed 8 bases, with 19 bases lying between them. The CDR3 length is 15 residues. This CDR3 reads CASRPEPGSSEKLFF. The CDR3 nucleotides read TGCGCCAGCAGACCTGAACCCGGAAGTTCCGAAAAACTGTTTTTT.

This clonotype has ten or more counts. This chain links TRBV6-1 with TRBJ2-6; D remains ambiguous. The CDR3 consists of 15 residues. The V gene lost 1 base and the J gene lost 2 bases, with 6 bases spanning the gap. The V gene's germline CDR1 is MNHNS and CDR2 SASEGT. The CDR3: CASSEVGAGANVLTF. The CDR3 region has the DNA TGTGCCAGCAGTGAAGTTGGGGCTGGGGCCAACGTCCTGACTTTC.